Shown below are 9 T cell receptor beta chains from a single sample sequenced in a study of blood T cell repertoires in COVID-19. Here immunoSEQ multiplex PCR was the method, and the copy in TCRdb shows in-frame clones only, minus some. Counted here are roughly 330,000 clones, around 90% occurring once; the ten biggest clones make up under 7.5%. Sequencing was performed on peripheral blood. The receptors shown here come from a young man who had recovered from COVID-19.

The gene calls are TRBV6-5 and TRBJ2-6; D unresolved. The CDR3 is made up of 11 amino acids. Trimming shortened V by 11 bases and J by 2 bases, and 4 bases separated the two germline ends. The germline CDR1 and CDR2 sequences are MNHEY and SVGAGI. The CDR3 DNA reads TGTGCCTCCGCTGGGGCCAACGTCCTGACTTTC. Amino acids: CASAGANVLTF.

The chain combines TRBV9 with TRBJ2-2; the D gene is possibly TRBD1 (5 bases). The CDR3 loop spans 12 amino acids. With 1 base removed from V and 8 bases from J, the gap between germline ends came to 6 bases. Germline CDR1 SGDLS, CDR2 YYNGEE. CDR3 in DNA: TGTGCCAGCAGCGTATCAGGGGGGGAGCTGTTTTTT. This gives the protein CASSVSGGELFF.

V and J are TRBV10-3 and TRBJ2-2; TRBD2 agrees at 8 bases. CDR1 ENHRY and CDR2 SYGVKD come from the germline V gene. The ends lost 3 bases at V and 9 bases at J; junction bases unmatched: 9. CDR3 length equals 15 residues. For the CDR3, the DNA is TGTGCCATCAGTGACGGGGCGGGAGGTTACCGGGAGCTGTTTTTT. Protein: CAISDGAGGYRELFF.

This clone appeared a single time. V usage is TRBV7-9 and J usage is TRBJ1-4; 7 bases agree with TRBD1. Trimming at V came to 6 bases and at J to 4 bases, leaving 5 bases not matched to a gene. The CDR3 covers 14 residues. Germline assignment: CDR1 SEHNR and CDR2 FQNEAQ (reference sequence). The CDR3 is CASRDRDSNEKLFF. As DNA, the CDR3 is TGTGCCAGCAGGGATCGGGACAGTAATGAAAAACTGTTTTTT.

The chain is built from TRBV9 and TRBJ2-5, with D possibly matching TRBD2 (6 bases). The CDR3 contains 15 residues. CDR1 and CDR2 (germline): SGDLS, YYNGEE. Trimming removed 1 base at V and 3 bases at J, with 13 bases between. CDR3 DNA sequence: TGTGCCAGCAGCGTATTTGCGGGGAATAAAGAGACCCAGTACTTC. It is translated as CASSVFAGNKETQYF.

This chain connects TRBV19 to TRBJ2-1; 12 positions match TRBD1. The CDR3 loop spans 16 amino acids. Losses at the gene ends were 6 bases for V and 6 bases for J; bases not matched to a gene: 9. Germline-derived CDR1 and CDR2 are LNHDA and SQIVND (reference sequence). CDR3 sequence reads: CASRGTGTGGSNEQFF. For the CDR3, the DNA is TGTGCCAGTAGAGGAACCGGGACAGGGGGCTCCAATGAGCAGTTCTTC.

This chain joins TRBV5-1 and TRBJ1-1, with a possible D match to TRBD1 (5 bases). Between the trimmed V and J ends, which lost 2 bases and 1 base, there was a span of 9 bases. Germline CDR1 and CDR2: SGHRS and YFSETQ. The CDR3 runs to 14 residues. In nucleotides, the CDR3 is TGCGCCAGCAGCTTCGACAGAAAGAACACTGAAGCTTTCTTT. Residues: CASSFDRKNTEAFF.

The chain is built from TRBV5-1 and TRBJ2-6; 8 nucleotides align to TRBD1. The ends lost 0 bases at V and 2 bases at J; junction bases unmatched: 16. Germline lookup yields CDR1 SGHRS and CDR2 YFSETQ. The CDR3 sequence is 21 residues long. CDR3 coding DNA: TGCGCCAGCAGCTTGGATCTCCCCCGCAGGGGGCAGGCTCCTGGGGCCAACGTCCTGACTTTC. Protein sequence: CASSLDLPRRGQAPGANVLTF.

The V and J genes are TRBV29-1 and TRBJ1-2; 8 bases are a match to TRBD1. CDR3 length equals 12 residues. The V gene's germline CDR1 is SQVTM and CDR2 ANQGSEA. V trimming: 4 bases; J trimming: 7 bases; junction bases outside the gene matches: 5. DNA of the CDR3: TGCAGCGTTGGGCAGGGGGCAGCTGGCTACACCTTC. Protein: CSVGQGAAGYTF.